The clone carrying this TCR beta chain has only one observation. Per the authors' pipeline: By means of reference gene primer amplification, nucleated cell counts were estimated. The assay was immunoSEQ multiplex PCR, and TCRdb's table has in-frame clones only and misses some. V and J calls and clone size are copied from that table; D and trimming were computed from the DNA. This sample has about 160,000 clones, with roughly 81% found just once. Germline CDR1 PRHDT, CDR2 FYEKMQ (reference sequence). V dropped 7 bases and J dropped 0; count of bases not matched to a gene: 8. CDR3 size: 15 residues. The data stem from a study of blood T cell repertoires in COVID-19. Background on the study: Spain, Italy and the United States supplied samples that represented acute and convalescent COVID-19. Sources were T cells, B-cell-depleted T cells, or PBMCs; the material itself was cDNA or gDNA.

The chain links TRBV13 to TRBJ1-1; 7 bases map to TRBD1. The sequenced sample was peripheral blood. The TCR sequence derives from a man aged 35 to 55 with acute or convalescent COVID-19. The CDR3 reads CASIDNQGVNTEAFF. CDR3 DNA: TGTGCCAGCATCGACAATCAGGGGGTGAACACTGAAGCTTTCTTT.